These 21 T cell receptor beta chains share one sample of origin, sequenced in a study of long-term antiretroviral therapy in people with HIV. Version v3.0 of the immunoSEQ assay was performed at survey level. TCRdb's table, derived via immunoSEQ multiplex PCR, lists solely in-frame clones and lacks some. The sample comprises about 20,000 clones, 92% of which are singletons, and about 7.2% rests with the top ten. Material: unsorted PBMCs, obtained 4.4 years after starting antiretroviral therapy. Source of these receptors: a woman in her fifties or sixties with HIV.

The gene calls are TRBV4-3 and TRBJ2-7; TRBD1 or TRBD2 may be the D gene (5 bases each). CDR3 size: 15 residues. Germline V CDR1 and CDR2: LGHNA, YSLEER. Trimming cost V 1 base and J 1 base, with 11 bases left between them. Written as DNA, the CDR3 is TGCGCCAGCAGCCAAGGGACGGGACCATCCTACGAGCAGTACTTC. It specifies CASSQGTGPSYEQYF.

The genes are TRBV7-6 and TRBJ1-3, with a tentative D call TRBD1 (5 bases). The germline V gene has CDR1 SGHVS and CDR2 FNYEAQ. The V gene lost 4 bases and the J gene lost 0 bases, with 10 bases spanning the gap. This CDR3 is 15 amino acids long. CDR3 protein: CASSSTTVSGNTIYF. The DNA for the CDR3 is TGTGCCAGCAGCTCCACGACAGTCTCTGGAAACACCATATATTTT.

The chain combines TRBV7-8 with TRBJ1-6; D is ambiguous. The germline gives CDR1 SGHVS, CDR2 FQNEAQ. V lost 4 bases and J 8 bases, leaving 18 bases between the germline ends. The CDR3 contains 16 residues. The CDR3 sequence: CASSSLDFGGYSPLHF. The CDR3 bases are TGTGCCAGCAGCTCCCTAGACTTTGGTGGATATTCACCCCTCCACTTT.

The V call is TRBV6-6, the J call TRBJ1-4; no definite D call. The CDR3 length is 12 residues. Trimming shortened V by 6 bases and J by 7 bases, and 9 bases separated the two germline ends. The V gene's germline CDR1 is MNHNY and CDR2 SVGAGI (reference sequence). The CDR3 sequence: CASSSWGEKLFF. CDR3 bases: TGTGCCAGCAGCTCTTGGGGTGAAAAACTGTTTTTT.

This sequence joins TRBV7-3 and TRBJ2-1; D is uncertain. The CDR3 spans 16 residues. Between the trimmed V and J ends, which lost 1 base and 9 bases, there was a span of 19 bases. Germline lookup yields CDR1 SGHTA and CDR2 FQGTGA. CDR3 DNA sequence: TGTGCCAGCAGCTTAAGGGGAAGGGCATTAATTGGTGAGCAGTTCTTC. Translation: CASSLRGRALIGEQFF.

The chain recombines TRBV4-1 with TRBJ1-1; the D gene is possibly TRBD1 (5 bases). The germline V and J ends were trimmed by 2 bases and 2 bases, with 15 bases remaining between them. CDR1 MGHRA and CDR2 YSYEKL come from the germline V gene. The CDR3 is 16 amino acids. CDR3 DNA sequence: TGCGCCAGCAGCCAACCCCTCTGGGGCGGAAACACTGAAGCTTTCTTT. Residues: CASSQPLWGGNTEAFF.

The V gene is TRBV11-3, the J gene TRBJ2-1, with D possibly matching TRBD2 (5 bases). Germline loops: CDR1 SGHNT, CDR2 YENEEA. V lost 8 bases and J 5 bases, leaving 13 bases between the germline ends. CDR3 size: 13 residues. The CDR3 spells CASSLGANNEQFF. The CDR3 DNA follows: TGTGCCAGCTCATTGGGAGCAAACAATGAGCAGTTCTTC. The variable domain in full, with the rest retrieved from reference TRBV11-3 and TRBJ2-1, is EAGVVQSPRYKIIEKKQPVAFWCNPISGHNTLYWYLQNLGQGPELLIRYENEEAVDDSQLPKDRFSAERLKGVDSTLKIQPAELGDSAVYLCASSLGANNEQFFGPGTRLTVL.

This chain links TRBV5-4 with TRBJ1-6; D call uncertain. The CDR3 extends over 13 amino acids. Trimming left V 4 bases short and J 9 bases short, with 11 bases between. Germline loops: CDR1 SGHNT, CDR2 YYREEE (reference sequence). In nucleotides, the CDR3 is TGTGCCAGCAGCCGGGTTGGCGTTTCACCCCTCCACTTT. It encodes CASSRVGVSPLHF.

The chain links TRBV7-3 to TRBJ1-1, with a tentative D call TRBD1 (6 bases). Germline V gene data show CDR1 as SGHTA and CDR2 as FQGTGA. The length of the CDR3 is 17 residues. Trimming cost V 2 bases and J 1 base, with 17 bases left between them. CDR3 loop: CASSLGGLGRANTEAFF. CDR3 DNA: TGTGCCAGCAGCTTAGGGGGGCTGGGGAGAGCGAACACTGAAGCTTTCTTT.

The genes are TRBV6-5 and TRBJ1-2; TRBD1 agrees at 7 bases. Germline trimming cut 6 bases from V and 4 bases from J; bases unmatched to any gene: 8. Germline V CDR1 and CDR2: MNHEY, SVGAGI. CDR3 length: 14 residues. The CDR3 nucleotides are TGTGCCAGCAGCGAAGACAGGGCCCCCTATGGCTACACCTTC. It yields the protein CASSEDRAPYGYTF.

V is TRBV30 and J is TRBJ2-5, with 12 bases identical to TRBD2. The J call may be faulty, since TRBJ2-7 better matches the DNA end. The germline V gene has CDR1 GTSNPN and CDR2 SVGIG (reference sequence). The CDR3 sequence is 13 residues long. The CDR3 loop is CAWKTSGGYEQYF. In nucleotides, the CDR3 is TGTGCCTGGAAGACTAGCGGGGGCTACGAGCAGTACTTC.

The J gene is TRBJ2-1, the V gene TRBV2; 9 bases map to TRBD1. The germline V gene encodes CDR1 SNHLY and CDR2 FYNNEI. CDR3 length: 17 amino acids. V lost 1 base to trimming and J lost 1 base; unmatched junction nucleotides: 5. The CDR3 DNA is TGTGCCAGCAGTGAAGACACAGGGGGCGCATCCTACAATGAGCAGTTCTTC. Amino acid sequence: CASSEDTGGASYNEQFF.

The chain carries TRBV2 and TRBJ1-6; D not certain. CDR3 length: 15 amino acids. Trimming shortened V by 3 bases and J by 8 bases, and 14 bases separated the two germline ends. Germline V gene lookup returns CDR1 SNHLY and CDR2 FYNNEI. DNA for the CDR3: TGTGCCAGCAGTGACCAGGCACCCGATCATTCACCCCTCCACTTT. It encodes CASSDQAPDHSPLHF.

The J gene is TRBJ2-1, the V gene TRBV5-6, with 8 bases identical to TRBD1. The CDR3 sequence is 15 residues long. V lost 0 bases, J lost 7 bases, and 6 bases stayed unmatched. Germline values: CDR1 SGHDT, CDR2 YYEEEE. The CDR3 loop reads CASSLEGQGPNEQFF. The DNA for the CDR3 is TGTGCCAGCAGCTTGGAAGGACAGGGCCCAAATGAGCAGTTCTTC.

The V gene is TRBV15, the J gene TRBJ2-5; the D gene could be TRBD1 or TRBD2 (5 bases each). V was trimmed by 0 bases and J by 8 bases, leaving 16 bases between them. Per germline, CDR1 LNHNV and CDR2 YYDKDF (reference sequence). The CDR3 sequence is 15 residues long. The CDR3 reads CATSRDGVGAGTQYF. The CDR3 DNA is TGTGCCACCAGCAGAGATGGGGTCGGGGCAGGTACCCAGTACTTC.

The V call is TRBV9, the J call TRBJ1-1; D call uncertain. Trimming stripped 5 bases from V and 2 bases from J, with 10 bases between. Germline V lookup: CDR1 SGDLS, CDR2 YYNGEE. This CDR3 is built from 13 residues. This CDR3 reads CASSFSQNTEAFF. The CDR3, as DNA: TGTGCCAGCAGTTTCTCCCAAAACACTGAAGCTTTCTTT.

The chain combines TRBV5-6 with TRBJ2-5; 8 positions match TRBD2. There are 14 residues in the CDR3. J was trimmed by 1 base and V by 7 bases; bases with no gene match: 6. The V gene's germline CDR1 is SGHDT and CDR2 YYEEEE. The CDR3 DNA is TGTGCCAGCTGGGCACTAGCGGCCCAAGAGACCCAGTACTTC. This gives the protein CASWALAAQETQYF.

V usage is TRBV5-1 and J usage is TRBJ2-3, with D uncertain. The CDR3 totals 15 residues. The germline V and J ends were trimmed by 4 bases and 6 bases, with 18 bases remaining between them. Germline CDR1 SGHRS, CDR2 YFSETQ. As DNA, the CDR3 is TGCGCCAGCAGCCCCGGTTCCCTAAAAATGGATACGCAGTATTTT. Translation: CASSPGSLKMDTQYF.

V is TRBV7-9 and J is TRBJ2-5; D unresolved. With 1 base removed from V and 0 bases from J, the gap between germline ends came to 9 bases. From germline, CDR1 is SEHNR and CDR2 FQNEAQ (reference sequence). CDR3 length: 15 residues. The CDR3 spells CASSLGHTDQETQYF. The CDR3 nucleotides read TGTGCCAGCAGCTTAGGCCACACAGACCAAGAGACCCAGTACTTC.

The rearrangement links TRBV19 to TRBJ2-5; 10 bases line up with TRBD2. This CDR3 region has 14 residues. Germline loops: CDR1 LNHDA, CDR2 SQIVND (reference sequence). V lost 8 bases, J lost 5 bases, and 8 bases stayed unmatched. CDR3 nucleotides: TGTGCCAGTGCTCAAGCGGGGGGGATGGAGACCCAGTACTTC. Amino acid sequence: CASAQAGGMETQYF.

This chain connects TRBV4-3 to TRBJ2-6; no reliable D call. V lost 0 bases, J lost 0 bases, and 9 bases lay in between. CDR1 is LGHNA and CDR2 is YSLEER in the germline V gene. The CDR3 runs 17 residues. The DNA of the CDR3 is TGCGCCAGCAGCCAAGATGGCGGAGCCTCTGGGGCCAACGTCCTGACTTTC. Its protein is CASSQDGGASGANVLTF.